The 20 T cell receptor beta chains presented below share a single source sample, sequenced in a study of regulatory T cells in long-lasting Graves disease. In building TCR beta libraries, iRepertoire HTBI primers were used together with Arm-PCR of CDR3 regions. TCRdb re-called the multiplex PCR reads through MiXCR, storing one row per CDR3 protein. The sample contains about 310,000 distinct CDR3 sequences, 20% to 25% of which appear only once. Time point noted: persistent/refractory GD, antithyroid drugs over 5 years with positive TRAb. PBMC RNA was the source of the TCR library. Sequencing was performed on peripheral blood mononuclear cells (PBMCs), taken when the disease was refractory, from a patient treated with antithyroid drugs. These receptors all stem from a female donor with Graves disease.

This clonotype was seen at least ten times. J is TRBJ1-2 and V is TRBV11-2; tentative D call: TRBD1 (6 bases). This CDR3 spans 16 amino acids. CDR1 is SGHAT and CDR2 is FQNNGV in the germline V gene. The V end lost 5 bases, the J end lost 3 bases, and 19 bases lay between the germline ends. The CDR3 region has the DNA TGTGCCAGCAGCACCAACAGGGAAGGCTGGGACTATGGCTACACCTTC. Its protein is CASSTNREGWDYGYTF.

This clonotype was counted a few times. This chain connects TRBV28 to TRBJ1-3; 7 nucleotides line up with TRBD1. Germline CDR1 is MDHEN and CDR2 is SYDVKM. The V segment lost 4 bases and the J segment 8 bases; nucleotides outside the gene matches: 14. The CDR3 sequence is 16 residues long. For the CDR3, the DNA is TGTGCCAGCAGTTCAAGCGGACAGGTCGGGTTCCACACCATATATTTT. This codes for CASSSSGQVGFHTIYF. Drawing the rest from reference TRBV28 and TRBJ1-3, the complete variable domain is DVKVTQSSRYLVKRTGEKVFLECVQDMDHENMFWYRQDPGLGLRLIYFSYDVKMKEKGDIPEGYSVSREKKERFSLILESASTNQTSMYLCASSSSGQVGFHTIYFGEGSWLTVV.

The chain uses TRBV29-1 and TRBJ2-1, with 9 bases that match TRBD2. This CDR3 is built from 15 residues. With 0 bases clipped from V and 16 bases from J, the junction kept 16 bases outside the gene matches. Germline V lookup: CDR1 SQVTM, CDR2 ANQGSEA. The CDR3 bases are TGCAGCGTTGAAGATTGGCTAGCGGGACGATCAATCATTTTCTTC. Amino acids: CSVEDWLAGRSIIFF.

This chain links TRBV6-2 or TRBV6-3 with TRBJ1-6; no clear D gene. Trimming left V 5 bases short and J 0 bases short, with 8 bases between. This CDR3 has 15 amino acids. The germline V gene has CDR1 MNHEY and CDR2 SVGEGT. CDR3 residues: CASSRRSSYNSPLHF. Written as DNA, the CDR3 is TGTGCCAGCAGTCGCAGGAGCTCCTATAATTCACCCCTCCACTTT.

V gene TRBV5-1 combines with J gene TRBJ2-7, with D tentatively TRBD1 (5 bases). The ends were cut back, 1 base at V and 3 bases at J, with 14 bases in the middle. The CDR3 is made up of 15 amino acids. CDR1 and CDR2 (germline): SGHRS, YFSETQ. For the CDR3, the DNA is TGCGCCAGCAGCTTGCTTCCAGGGCAGTTCTACGAGCAGTACTTC. Translating it yields CASSLLPGQFYEQYF.

This chain links TRBV28 with TRBJ2-6, with 7 nucleotides matching TRBD1. The CDR3 extends over 17 amino acids. V trimming: 2 bases; J trimming: 2 bases; junction bases outside the gene matches: 6. The V gene's germline CDR1 is MDHEN and CDR2 SYDVKM. CDR3: CASSLAGGRTGANVLTF. CDR3 nucleotide sequence: TGTGCCAGCAGTTTAGCAGGGGGTAGGACTGGGGCCAACGTCCTGACTTTC.

V usage is TRBV19 and J usage is TRBJ2-2; 13 nucleotides agree with TRBD2. The CDR3 length is 16 residues. Per the germline V gene, CDR1 is LNHDA and CDR2 is SQIVND (reference sequence). V was pared by 4 bases and J by 7 bases, with 6 bases of the junction left unmatched. CDR3 amino acids: CASSTPGTSGVGELFF. In DNA form, the CDR3 reads TGTGCCAGTAGTACCCCCGGGACTAGCGGGGTCGGGGAGCTGTTTTTT. The complete variable domain, with remaining parts taken from reference TRBV19 and TRBJ2-2, reads DGGITQSPKYLFRKEGQNVTLSCEQNLNHDAMYWYRQDPGQGLRLIYYSQIVNDFQKGDIAEGYSVSREKKESFPLTVTSAQKNPTAFYLCASSTPGTSGVGELFFGEGSRLTVL.

In its sample, this clonotype was seen a few times. This rearrangement joins TRBV20-1 to TRBJ2-7; unclear D gene. The length of the CDR3 is 15 residues. Between the trimmed V and J ends, which lost 0 bases and 0 bases, there was a span of 12 bases. The germline gives CDR1 DFQATT, CDR2 SNEGSKA (reference sequence). Here the CDR3 DNA reads TGCAGTGCTAGAGATCTGGCCTCCAGCTCCTACGAGCAGTACTTC. This codes for CSARDLASSSYEQYF.

The genes are TRBV6-1 and TRBJ2-1; 7 bases are a match to TRBD2. Germline lookup yields CDR1 MNHNS and CDR2 SASEGT. V dropped 6 bases and J dropped 7; count of bases not matched to a gene: 6. The CDR3 totals 13 residues. The CDR3 sequence is CASRKRDVNEQFF. CDR3 DNA sequence: TGTGCCAGCAGGAAGCGGGACGTGAATGAGCAGTTCTTC.

In this sample, this clonotype turned up many times. The chain links TRBV7-2 to TRBJ2-5; D call uncertain. The CDR3 is 14 amino acids. V lost 2 bases to trimming and J lost 5 bases, with 12 bases between them. The germline V gene encodes CDR1 SGHTA and CDR2 FQGNSA. The CDR3 coding sequence is TGTGCCAGCAGCTTATTGTCCGAAAGGGAGACCCAGTACTTC. Amino acids: CASSLLSERETQYF. Looking up the rest from reference TRBV7-2 and TRBJ2-5 gives the full variable domain: GAGVSQSPSNKVTEKGKDVELRCDPISGHTALYWYRQSLGQGLEFLIYFQGNSAPDKSGLPSDRFSAERTGGSVSTLTIQRTQQEDSAVYLCASSLLSERETQYFGPGTRLLVL.

This chain connects TRBV29-1 to TRBJ2-1; the D gene is possibly TRBD1 (5 bases). CDR1 is SQVTM, CDR2 ANQGSEA, per germline. The CDR3 is made up of 16 amino acids. Trimming removed 1 base at V and 2 bases at J, with 15 bases between. CDR3 sequence: CSVEGPIKGPYNEQFF. The CDR3 DNA reads TGCAGCGTTGAAGGCCCCATCAAGGGGCCCTACAATGAGCAGTTCTTC.

This chain links TRBV10-3 with TRBJ1-2; tentatively, D is TRBD1 (5 bases). Germline CDR1 is ENHRY and CDR2 is SYGVKD. This CDR3 is 13 amino acids long. Trimming cost V 3 bases and J 4 bases, with 9 bases left between them. Here the CDR3 reads CAISEGEGYGYTF. The CDR3 coding sequence is TGTGCCATCAGTGAAGGGGAAGGCTATGGCTACACCTTC.

In the case of this clonotype: Because the CDR3 is missing its conserved closing phenylalanine or tryptophan, this is likely a read error. The chain employs TRBV6-1 and TRBJ2-5; D not certain. The CDR3 contains 13 residues. CDR1 is MNHNS, CDR2 SASEGT, per germline. The ends were cut back, 8 bases at V and 1 base at J, with 11 bases in the middle. The CDR3, as DNA: TGTGCCAGCGGCGACCCCGTCCAAGAGACCCAGTACTCC. It translates to CASGDPVQETQYS.

This clonotype came up many times. The rearrangement uses TRBV28 and TRBJ2-4; 7 nucleotides match TRBD1. V lost 4 bases and J lost 0; bases outside the gene matches: 6. Germline CDR1 is MDHEN and CDR2 is SYDVKM. The CDR3 is made up of 16 amino acids. CDR3: CASSWGQTLAKNIQYF. The CDR3 DNA is TGTGCCAGCAGTTGGGGACAGACCCTAGCCAAAAACATTCAGTACTTC.

This clonotype was observed a handful of times. Germline and junction disagree at one end, which may indicate a read error. The genes are TRBV6-2 or TRBV6-3 and TRBJ1-4; D is uncertain. This CDR3 region has 13 residues. Germline CDR1 MNHEY, CDR2 SVGEGT. The CDR3 is CASSVTGLEELFF. For the CDR3, the DNA is TGTGCCAGCAGCGTGACCGGACTTGAAGAACTGTTTTTT.

This clonotype was detected many times. This sequence joins TRBV20-1 and TRBJ2-7; 8 bases fit TRBD2. Trimming at V came to 2 bases and at J to 1 base, leaving 7 bases not matched to a gene. This CDR3 has 15 amino acids. CDR1 is DFQATT and CDR2 is SNEGSKA in the germline V gene (reference sequence). The CDR3 here is CSARQLLAASYEQYF. The CDR3 nucleotides read TGCAGTGCTAGACAGCTACTAGCGGCTTCCTACGAGCAGTACTTC.

This clonotype was picked up many times. V and J are TRBV28 and TRBJ2-5; a possible D gene is TRBD2 (5 bases). The CDR3 loop spans 13 amino acids. Trimming removed 6 bases from V and 5 bases from J, with 13 bases in between. Germline values: CDR1 MDHEN, CDR2 SYDVKM. The CDR3 DNA is TGTGCCAGCAGACAAACCCGGGGTGAGACCCAGTACTTC. As protein: CASRQTRGETQYF.

The genes are TRBV7-2 and TRBJ2-1, with 13 bases matching TRBD2. Germline lookup yields CDR1 SGHTA and CDR2 FQGNSA. Losses at the gene ends were 8 bases for V and 0 bases for J; bases not matched to a gene: 4. This CDR3 is built from 16 residues. CDR3 in amino acids: CASRTSGSSSYNEQFF. CDR3 in DNA: TGTGCCAGCCGGACTAGCGGGAGTAGCTCCTACAATGAGCAGTTCTTC.

This clonotype was seen ten or more times. This chain links TRBV2 with TRBJ2-2; D might be TRBD1 or TRBD2, each matching 5 bases. The V and J ends lost 7 bases and 5 bases respectively, with 8 bases between them. The germline V gene encodes CDR1 SNHLY and CDR2 FYNNEI. The CDR3 is 12 amino acids. CDR3 sequence: CASTEGTGELFF. DNA for the CDR3: TGTGCCAGCACCGAGGGGACCGGGGAGCTGTTTTTT. Complete variable domain (other parts from reference TRBV2 and TRBJ2-2): EPEVTQTPSHQVTQMGQEVILRCVPISNHLYFYWYRQILGQKVEFLVSFYNNEISEKSEIFDDQFSVERPDGSNFTLKIRSTKLEDSAMYFCASTEGTGELFFGEGSRLTVL.

Ten or more counts support this clonotype. The rearrangement joins TRBV10-3 to TRBJ2-5; D may be TRBD2 (6 bases). Germline CDR1 ENHRY, CDR2 SYGVKD. V was trimmed by 4 bases and J by 7 bases, leaving 10 bases between them. The CDR3 is made up of 12 amino acids. This chain's CDR3 is CAISGGDGTQYF. CDR3 nucleotide sequence: TGTGCCATCAGTGGCGGGGATGGGACCCAGTACTTC.